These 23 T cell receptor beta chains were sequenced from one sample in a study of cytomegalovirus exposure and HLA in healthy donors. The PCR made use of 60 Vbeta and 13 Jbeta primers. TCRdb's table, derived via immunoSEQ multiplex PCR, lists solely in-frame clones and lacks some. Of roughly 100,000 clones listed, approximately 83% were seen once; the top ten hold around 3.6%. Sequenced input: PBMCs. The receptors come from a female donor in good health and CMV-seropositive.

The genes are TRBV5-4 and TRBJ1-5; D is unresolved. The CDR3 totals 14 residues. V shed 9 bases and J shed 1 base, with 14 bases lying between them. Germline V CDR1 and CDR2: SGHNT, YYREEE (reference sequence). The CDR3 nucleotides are TGTGCCACCCCTCGGGGTCCCAGCAATCAGCCCCAGCATTTT. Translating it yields CATPRGPSNQPQHF.

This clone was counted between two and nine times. DNA of the CDR3: TGTGCCAGCAGTTACGACGGGACAGGGGGGCGTGAAGCTTTCTTT. This translates into CASSYDGTGGREAFF. The chain joins TRBV6-5 to TRBJ1-1, with 11 bases aligning to TRBD1. The CDR3 loop spans 15 amino acids. J lost 7 bases, V lost 2 bases, and 6 bases had no gene match. Germline-derived CDR1 and CDR2 are MNHEY and SVGAGI.

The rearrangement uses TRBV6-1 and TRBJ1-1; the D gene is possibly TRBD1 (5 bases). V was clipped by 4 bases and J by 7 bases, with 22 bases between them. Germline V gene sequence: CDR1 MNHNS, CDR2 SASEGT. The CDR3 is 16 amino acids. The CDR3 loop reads CASSGTQGPARSEAFF. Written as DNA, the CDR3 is TGTGCCAGCAGTGGTACCCAGGGCCCGGCCCGGAGTGAAGCTTTCTTT.

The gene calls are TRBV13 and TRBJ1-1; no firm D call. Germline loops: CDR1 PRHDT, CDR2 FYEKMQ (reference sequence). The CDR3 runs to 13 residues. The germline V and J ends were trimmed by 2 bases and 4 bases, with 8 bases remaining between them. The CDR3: CASSLWEGTEAFF. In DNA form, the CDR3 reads TGTGCCAGCAGCTTATGGGAGGGCACTGAAGCTTTCTTT.

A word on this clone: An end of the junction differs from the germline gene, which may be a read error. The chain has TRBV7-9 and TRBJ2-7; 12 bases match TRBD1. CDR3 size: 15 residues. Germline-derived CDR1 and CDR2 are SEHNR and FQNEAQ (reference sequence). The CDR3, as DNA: TGTTCCAGCGGTACCGGGACAGGGGGCTTCTACGAGCAGTACTTC. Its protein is CSSGTGTGGFYEQYF.

The CDR3 DNA is TGTGCCAGCGCGCTGCTCACTGAAGCTTTCTTT. Protein: CASALLTEAFF. The chain combines TRBV2 with TRBJ1-1, with unresolved D. Trimming left V 8 bases short and J 4 bases short, with 8 bases between. In germline, CDR1 is SNHLY, CDR2 FYNNEI. The length of the CDR3 is 11 residues.

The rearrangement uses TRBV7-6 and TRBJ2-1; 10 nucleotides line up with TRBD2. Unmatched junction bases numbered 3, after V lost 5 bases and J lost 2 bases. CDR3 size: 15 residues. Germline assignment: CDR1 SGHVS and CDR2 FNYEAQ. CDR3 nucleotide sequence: TGTGCCAGCAGCATCGGGACTAGCGCCTACAATGAGCAGTTCTTC. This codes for CASSIGTSAYNEQFF. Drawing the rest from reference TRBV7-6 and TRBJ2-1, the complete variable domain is GAGVSQSPRYKVTKRGQDVALRCDPISGHVSLYWYRQALGQGPEFLTYFNYEAQQDKSGLPNDRFSAERPEGSISTLTIQRTEQRDSAMYRCASSIGTSAYNEQFFGPGTRLTVL.

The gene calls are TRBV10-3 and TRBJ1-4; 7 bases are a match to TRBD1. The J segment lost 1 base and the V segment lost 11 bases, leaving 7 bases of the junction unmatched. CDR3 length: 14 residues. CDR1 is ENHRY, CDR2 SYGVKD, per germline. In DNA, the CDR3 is TGTGCCGCCAGGGGACAGCTAACTAATGAAAAACTGTTTTTT. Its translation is CAARGQLTNEKLFF.

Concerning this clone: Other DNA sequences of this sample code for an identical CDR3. DNA for the CDR3: TGTGCCAGCAGCAAACGACAGGGGCAAGAGTGGGCTTTCTTT. Translating it yields CASSKRQGQEWAFF. J is TRBJ1-1 and V is TRBV11-2, with TRBD1 matching 8 bases. Losses at the gene ends were 5 bases for V and 11 bases for J; bases not matched to a gene: 13. The CDR3 covers 14 residues. Germline V gene lookup returns CDR1 SGHAT and CDR2 FQNNGV.

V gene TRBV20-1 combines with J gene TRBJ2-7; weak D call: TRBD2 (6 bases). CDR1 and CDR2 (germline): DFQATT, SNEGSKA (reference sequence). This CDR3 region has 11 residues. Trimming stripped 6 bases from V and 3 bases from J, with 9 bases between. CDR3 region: CSAAGNYEQYF. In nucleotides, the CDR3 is TGCAGTGCCGCGGGAAACTACGAGCAGTACTTC.

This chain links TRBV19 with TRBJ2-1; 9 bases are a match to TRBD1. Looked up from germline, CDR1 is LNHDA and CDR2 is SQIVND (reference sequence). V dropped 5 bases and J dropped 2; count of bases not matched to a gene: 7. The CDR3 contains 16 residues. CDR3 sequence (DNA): TGTGCCAGTAGTCGAACAACAGGGGGCACCTACAATGAGCAGTTCTTC. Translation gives CASSRTTGGTYNEQFF.

The CDR3 reads CASGPGTSSYNEQFF. The CDR3 DNA is TGTGCTAGTGGTCCCGGGACTAGCTCCTACAATGAGCAGTTCTTC. J is TRBJ2-1 and V is TRBV12-5, with 8 bases matching TRBD2. The V gene's germline CDR1 is LGHNT and CDR2 FRNRAP. J gave up 0 bases and V 5 bases, and 3 bases lay outside the gene matches. CDR3 size: 15 residues. Variable domain in full (rest from reference TRBV12-5 and TRBJ2-1): DARVTQTPRHKVTEMGQEVTMRCQPILGHNTVFWYRQTMMQGLELLAYFRNRAPLDDSGMPKDRFSAEMPDATLATLKIQPSEPRDSAVYFCASGPGTSSYNEQFFGPGTRLTVL.

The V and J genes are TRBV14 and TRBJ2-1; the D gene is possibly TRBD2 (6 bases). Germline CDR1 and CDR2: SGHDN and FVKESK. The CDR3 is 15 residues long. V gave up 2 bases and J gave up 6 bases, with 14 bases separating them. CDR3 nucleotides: TGTGCCAGCAGCCAAAAACGGGGGACTTCCAATGAGCAGTTCTTC. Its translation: CASSQKRGTSNEQFF. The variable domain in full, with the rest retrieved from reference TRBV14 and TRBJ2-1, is EAGVTQFPSHSVIEKGQTVTLRCDPISGHDNLYWYRRVMGKEIKFLLHFVKESKQDESGMPNNRFLAERTGGTYSTLKVQPAELEDSGVYFCASSQKRGTSNEQFFGPGTRLTVL.

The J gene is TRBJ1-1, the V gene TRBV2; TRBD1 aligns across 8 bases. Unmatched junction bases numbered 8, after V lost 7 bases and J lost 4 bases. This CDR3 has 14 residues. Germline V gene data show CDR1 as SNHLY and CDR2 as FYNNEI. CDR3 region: CASTRQGTSTEAFF. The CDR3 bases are TGTGCCAGCACTCGACAGGGGACGAGCACTGAAGCTTTCTTT.

The CDR3 here is CASSEGHPSSYNEQFF. CDR3 coding DNA: TGTGCCAGCAGTGAAGGGCACCCGTCCTCCTACAATGAGCAGTTCTTC. This chain connects TRBV2 to TRBJ2-1, with D unclear. This CDR3 has 16 residues. The germline gives CDR1 SNHLY, CDR2 FYNNEI. V lost 1 base to trimming and J lost 0 bases, with 10 bases between them.

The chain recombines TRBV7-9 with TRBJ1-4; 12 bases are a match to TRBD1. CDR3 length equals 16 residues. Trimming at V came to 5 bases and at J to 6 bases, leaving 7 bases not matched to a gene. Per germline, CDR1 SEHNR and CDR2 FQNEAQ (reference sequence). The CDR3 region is CASSPRGTGGDEKLFF. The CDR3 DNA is TGTGCCAGCAGCCCGCGGGGGACAGGGGGCGATGAAAAACTGTTTTTT.

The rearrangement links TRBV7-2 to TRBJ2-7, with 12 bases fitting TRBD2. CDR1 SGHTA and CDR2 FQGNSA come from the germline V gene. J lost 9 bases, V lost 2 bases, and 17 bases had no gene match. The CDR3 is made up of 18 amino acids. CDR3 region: CASSLTSSGRERRRGQYF. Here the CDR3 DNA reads TGTGCCAGCAGCTTAACGTCTAGCGGGAGGGAACGGAGGAGAGGGCAGTACTTC.

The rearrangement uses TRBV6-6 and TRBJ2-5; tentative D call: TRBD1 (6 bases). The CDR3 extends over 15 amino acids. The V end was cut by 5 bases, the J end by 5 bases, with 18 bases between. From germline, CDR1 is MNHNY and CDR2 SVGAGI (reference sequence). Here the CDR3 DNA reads TGTGCCAGCAGTGAGCTTCAGGGGATTTGGGAGACCCAGTACTTC. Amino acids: CASSELQGIWETQYF.

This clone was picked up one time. The CDR3, as DNA: TGTGCCGGGTCCGGACTATACGGCTACAATGAGCAGTTCTTC. It encodes CAGSGLYGYNEQFF. The genes are TRBV21-1 and TRBJ2-1; no check of the table's D call, TRBD2, against the DNA was made. TRBV21-1 represents a pseudogene. The CDR3 is made up of 14 amino acids.

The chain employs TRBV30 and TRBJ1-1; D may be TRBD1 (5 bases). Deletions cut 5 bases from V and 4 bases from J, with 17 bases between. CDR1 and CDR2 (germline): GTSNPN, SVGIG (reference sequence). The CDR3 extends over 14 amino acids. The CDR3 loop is CAWEGSGGVTEAFF. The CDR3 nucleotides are TGTGCCTGGGAAGGGTCGGGGGGGGTCACTGAAGCTTTCTTT.

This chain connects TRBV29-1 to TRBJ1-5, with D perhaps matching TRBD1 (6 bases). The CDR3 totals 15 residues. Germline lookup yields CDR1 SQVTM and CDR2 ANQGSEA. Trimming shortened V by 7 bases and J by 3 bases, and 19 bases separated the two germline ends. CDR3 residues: CSDHPGASFNQPQHF. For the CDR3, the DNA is TGCAGCGACCATCCAGGGGCATCCTTCAATCAGCCCCAGCATTTT.

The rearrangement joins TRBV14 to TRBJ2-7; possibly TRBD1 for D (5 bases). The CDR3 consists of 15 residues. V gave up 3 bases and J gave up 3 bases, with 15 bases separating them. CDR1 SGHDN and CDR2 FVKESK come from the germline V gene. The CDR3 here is CASSQRQLQGYEQYF. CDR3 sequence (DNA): TGTGCCAGCAGCCAGAGACAGCTTCAGGGCTACGAGCAGTACTTC.

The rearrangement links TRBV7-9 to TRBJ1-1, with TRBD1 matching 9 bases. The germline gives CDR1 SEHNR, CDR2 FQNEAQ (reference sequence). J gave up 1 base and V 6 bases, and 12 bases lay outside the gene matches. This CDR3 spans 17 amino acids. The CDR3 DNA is TGTGCCAGCAGACCTACAGGGGGCGTGTTGACGAACACTGAAGCTTTCTTT. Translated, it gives CASRPTGGVLTNTEAFF. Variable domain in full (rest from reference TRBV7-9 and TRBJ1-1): DTGVSQNPRHKITKRGQNVTFRCDPISEHNRLYWYRQTLGQGPEFLTYFQNEAQLEKSRLLSDRFSAERPKGSFSTLEIQRTEQGDSAMYLCASRPTGGVLTNTEAFFGQGTRLTVV.